Here is one T cell receptor (beta chain) with its context. This specimen belongs to a study of shared clonotypes between healthy human individuals. The V gene lost 6 bases and the J gene lost 8 bases, with 16 bases spanning the gap. The CDR3 loop spans 14 amino acids. CDR1 is MNHNY, CDR2 SVGAGI, per germline (reference sequence). The assay was immunoSEQ multiplex PCR, and TCRdb's table has in-frame clones only and misses some. Among about 2.3 million clones listed, more than 85% were seen once. The sample consisted of naive CD4+ T cells from PBMCs. The sample's subset: CD45RA+ positively selected. The rearrangement joins TRBV6-6 to TRBJ1-4; D not resolved. This TCR was recovered from a man younger than 35 in good health. Some clones in this sample may be carry-over from other donors' samples. CDR3 protein: CASRGRPAGEKLFF. The CDR3 DNA reads as TGTGCCAGCAGGGGCAGACCGGCCGGGGAAAAACTGTTTTTT.